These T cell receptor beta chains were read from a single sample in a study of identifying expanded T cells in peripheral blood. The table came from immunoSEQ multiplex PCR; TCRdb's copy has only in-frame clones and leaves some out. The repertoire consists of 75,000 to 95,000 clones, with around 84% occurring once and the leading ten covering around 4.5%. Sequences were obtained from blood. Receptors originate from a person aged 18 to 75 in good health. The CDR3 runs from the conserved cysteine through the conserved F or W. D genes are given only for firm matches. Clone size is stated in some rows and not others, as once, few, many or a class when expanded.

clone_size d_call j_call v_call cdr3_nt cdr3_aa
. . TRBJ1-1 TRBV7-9 TGTGCCAGCAGCTTAGTCCCCGAGAACACTGAAGCTTTCTTT CASSLVPENTEAFF
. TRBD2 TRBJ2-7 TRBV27 TGTGCCAGCACGCCGGGACTAGGAGTCAACGAGCAGTACTTC CASTPGLGVNEQYF
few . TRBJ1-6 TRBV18 TGTGCCAGCTCACCGGAACCCATTTCTTCACCCCTCCACTTT CASSPEPISSPLHF
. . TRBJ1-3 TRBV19 TGTGCCAGTAAAAGCCCTGCCTCTGGAAACACCATATATTTT CASKSPASGNTIYF
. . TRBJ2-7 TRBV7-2 TGTGCCAGCAGCTTAGGCCCGGGGGCGGCCTACGAGCAGTACTTC CASSLGPGAAYEQYF
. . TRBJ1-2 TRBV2 TGTGCCAGCAGGCAGGGAAGTCATGGCTACACCTTC CASRQGSHGYTF
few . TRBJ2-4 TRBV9 TGTGCCAGCAGCGTAGGACTAGGTCAGGGGAACATTCAGTACTTC CASSVGLGQGNIQYF
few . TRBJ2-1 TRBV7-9 TGTGCCAGCAGCCCCACGGGGAGTTCCTACGTCCGATCCTACAATGAGCAGTTCTTC CASSPTGSSYVRSYNEQFF
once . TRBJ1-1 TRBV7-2 TGTGCCAGCAGCGTAAGACATACGGGCACTGAAGCTTTCTTT CASSVRHTGTEAFF
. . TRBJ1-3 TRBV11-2 TGTGCCAGCAGCTTAACCCCACAGGGAAACACCATATATTTT CASSLTPQGNTIYF
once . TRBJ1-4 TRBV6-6 TGTGCCAGCAGTTATGGCCACAATAATGAAAAACTGTTTTTT CASSYGHNNEKLFF
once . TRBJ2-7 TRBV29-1 TGCAGCGTTGGGACGGCCTCCTACGAGCAGTACTTC CSVGTASYEQYF
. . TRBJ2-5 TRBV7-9 TGTGCCAGCAGCTCGCACCTGCTGGAGACCCAGTACTTC CASSSHLLETQYF
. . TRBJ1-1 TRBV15 TGTGCCACCAGCAGAGGGGGGTGGAACACTGAAGCTTTCTTT CATSRGGWNTEAFF
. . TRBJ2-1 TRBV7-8 TGTGCCAGCAGCCCTCAAGGAGGCGACTCCTACAATGAGCAGTTCTTC CASSPQGGDSYNEQFF
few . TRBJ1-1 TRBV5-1 TGCGCCAGCAGCTACATAGGGTTGAACACTGAAGCTTTCTTT CASSYIGLNTEAFF
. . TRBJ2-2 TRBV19 TGTGCCAGTACCCCTTCGGCGGGGGAGCTGTTTTTT CASTPSAGELFF
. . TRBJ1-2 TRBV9 TGTGCCAGCTCCCCCCGGGGGGGGACCATCTATGGCTACACCTTC CASSPRGGTIYGYTF
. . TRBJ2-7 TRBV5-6 TGTGCCAGCAGCTTGGAAGGGGTTGAGTTCTACGAGCAGTACTTC CASSLEGVEFYEQYF
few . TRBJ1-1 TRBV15 TGTGCCACCAGCAGAGAAGCCTTGGACCGGTCCGGAGCTTTCTTT CATSREALDRSGAFF
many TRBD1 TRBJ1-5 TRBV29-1 TGCAGCGTCGGGACAGGGACAAATCAGCCCCAGCATTTT CSVGTGTNQPQHF
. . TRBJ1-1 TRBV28 TGTGCCAGCAGGGTTTCAGGACAGACGATAAGGCCCACTGAAGCTTTCTTT CASRVSGQTIRPTEAFF
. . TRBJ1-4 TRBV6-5 TGTGCCAGCAGTTATATGACAGGTTCCCAATTAAAACTGTTTTTT CASSYMTGSQLKLFF
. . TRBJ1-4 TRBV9 TGTGCCAGCAGCGCAGAACATCGGGGGCGATCGGGAGAAAAACTGTTTTTT CASSAEHRGRSGEKLFF
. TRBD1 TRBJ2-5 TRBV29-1 TGCAGCGCTCGCCTAACAGGGGAAGAGACCCAGTACTTC CSARLTGEETQYF
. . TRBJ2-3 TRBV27 TGTGCCAGCAGTTTCTGGGGGGTCGGGACAGATACGCAGTATTTT CASSFWGVGTDTQYF
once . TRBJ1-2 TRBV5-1 TGCGCCAGCAGCTTGGCCCAGGGTGACGGCTACACCTTC CASSLAQGDGYTF
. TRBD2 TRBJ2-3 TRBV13 TGTGCCAGCAGCTTAGAATCCCCGCTAGCGGGGGTTCCAGATACGCAGTATTTT CASSLESPLAGVPDTQYF
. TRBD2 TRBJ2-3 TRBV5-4 TGTGCCAGCAGCTTGGCCAAAAGCGGGGGGACCTTCACAGATACGCAGTATTTT CASSLAKSGGTFTDTQYF
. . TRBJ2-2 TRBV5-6 TGTGCCAGCAGCTTGTTCGGGAGCGCCGGGGAGCTGTTTTTT CASSLFGSAGELFF
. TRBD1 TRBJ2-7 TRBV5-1 TGCGCCAGCAGCTTCCGACAGGGAATAACCTACGAGCAGTACTTC CASSFRQGITYEQYF
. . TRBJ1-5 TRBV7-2 TGTGCCAGCAGCGAAGTTCCAGGGGCTAGGGGGCCCCAGCATTTT CASSEVPGARGPQHF
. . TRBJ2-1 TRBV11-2 TGTGCCAGCAGCTTAGAGAGCAATGAGCAGTTCTTC CASSLESNEQFF
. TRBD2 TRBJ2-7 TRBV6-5 TGTGCCAGCAGTCCCTGGACTAGCGGGGAATACGAGCAGTACTTC CASSPWTSGEYEQYF
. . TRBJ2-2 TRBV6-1 TGTGCCAGCTCTGAAGTTGGGGGGAGAAACACCGGGGAGCTGTTTTTT CASSEVGGRNTGELFF
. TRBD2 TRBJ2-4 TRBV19 TGTGCCAGTAGTTCGGGACTAGCTGACGCCAAAAACATTCAGTACTTC CASSSGLADAKNIQYF
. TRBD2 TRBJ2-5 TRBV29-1 TGCAGCGCCGCTCGGGGGGAACAAGAGAGACAGTACTTC CSAARGEQERQYF
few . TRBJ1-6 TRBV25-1 TGTGCCAGCTCCGGGACAAGGAATTCACCCCTCCACTTT CASSGTRNSPLHF
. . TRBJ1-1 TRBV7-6 TGTGCCAGCAGCCGGGGGGGCCTGATGAACACTGAAGCTTTCTTT CASSRGGLMNTEAFF
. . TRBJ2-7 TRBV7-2 TGTGCCAGCAGCTTAGCGGGGTCTATTTACGAGCAGTACTTC CASSLAGSIYEQYF
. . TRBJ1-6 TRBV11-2 TGTGCCAGCAGCTTAGGGGGCTTTAATTCACCCCTCCACTTT CASSLGGFNSPLHF
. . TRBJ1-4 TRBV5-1 TGCGCCAGCAGCTTGACGACGGGGAATGAAAAACTGTTTTTT CASSLTTGNEKLFF